This passage covers 18 T cell receptor beta chains from one sample sequenced in a study of T cells in localized non-small cell lung cancer. Here immunoSEQ multiplex PCR was the method, and the copy in TCRdb shows in-frame clones only, minus some. The sample includes a few thousand clones, roughly 24% of them seen just once. The material sequenced was normal lung tissue next to the tumor, taken before any cancer treatment. Receptor source: a male donor older than 55 with stage II lung adenocarcinoma.

This clone occurred a few times. The chain combines TRBV14 with TRBJ2-3; D not resolved. CDR1 SGHDN and CDR2 FVKESK come from the germline V gene. The CDR3 is 16 residues long. The germline V and J ends were trimmed by 1 base and 5 bases, with 16 bases remaining between them. Here the CDR3 reads CASSQGTRPSQDTQYF. DNA for the CDR3: TGTGCCAGCAGCCAAGGAACCAGACCTTCTCAAGATACGCAGTATTTT.

As DNA, the CDR3 is TGTGCCAGCAGTTCCCCCCCCTTCCCCAATTCACCCCTCCACTTT. It specifies CASSSPPFPNSPLHF. The chain combines TRBV28 with TRBJ1-6; D remains unclear. V lost 4 bases, J lost 7 bases, and 14 bases lay in between. Germline values: CDR1 MDHEN, CDR2 SYDVKM. The CDR3 is 15 amino acids. Looking up the rest from reference TRBV28 and TRBJ1-6 gives the full variable domain: DVKVTQSSRYLVKRTGEKVFLECVQDMDHENMFWYRQDPGLGLRLIYFSYDVKMKEKGDIPEGYSVSREKKERFSLILESASTNQTSMYLCASSSPPFPNSPLHFGNGTRLTVT.

The J gene is TRBJ1-1, the V gene TRBV11-3; D call uncertain. CDR1 is SGHNT, CDR2 YENEEA, per germline. The CDR3 spans 16 residues. The V end was cut by 5 bases, the J end by 0 bases, with 16 bases between. CDR3 sequence: CASSRSGSGMNTEAFF. In nucleotides, the CDR3 is TGTGCCAGCAGCCGCTCCGGATCTGGCATGAACACTGAAGCTTTCTTT.

J is TRBJ2-4 and V is TRBV29-1; 9 bases are a match to TRBD1. CDR1 is SQVTM and CDR2 is ANQGSEA in the germline V gene. The CDR3 is 12 residues long. V shed 4 bases and J 5 bases; nucleotides not matched to a gene: 0. The CDR3: CSVGTGENIQYF. The CDR3 DNA reads TGCAGCGTTGGGACAGGGGAAAACATTCAGTACTTC. Drawing the rest from reference TRBV29-1 and TRBJ2-4, the complete variable domain is SAVISQKPSRDICQRGTSLTIQCQVDSQVTMMFWYRQQPGQSLTLIATANQGSEATYESGFVIDKFPISRPNLTFSTLTVSNMSPEDSSIYLCSVGTGENIQYFGAGTRLSVL.

The CDR3 sequence: CAIKGTSGTGLETQYF. As DNA, the CDR3 is TGTGCCATCAAAGGGACTAGCGGGACGGGGTTAGAGACCCAGTACTTC. The chain combines TRBV6-8 with TRBJ2-5; 13 bases agree with TRBD2. There are 16 residues in the CDR3. The trim removed 10 bases at V and 4 bases at J, leaving 12 bases unmatched. Looked up from germline, CDR1 is MNHGY and CDR2 is SAAAGT.

Here the CDR3 reads CASSLRPGQGYEQYF. The CDR3 bases are TGTGCCAGCAGCTTAAGACCGGGACAGGGCTACGAGCAGTACTTC. The rearrangement uses TRBV11-3 and TRBJ2-7; 9 nucleotides align to TRBD1. This CDR3 spans 15 amino acids. V shed 2 bases and J 3 bases; nucleotides not matched to a gene: 5. Germline lookup yields CDR1 SGHNT and CDR2 YENEEA.

This sequence joins TRBV28 and TRBJ1-4; no reliable D call. There are 14 residues in the CDR3. Trimming removed 7 bases from V and 8 bases from J, with 17 bases in between. Germline V CDR1 and CDR2: MDHEN, SYDVKM. In nucleotides, the CDR3 is TGTGCCAGCACCCAAGGTGGGGTAGGGGAAAAACTGTTTTTT. It specifies CASTQGGVGEKLFF. Together with reference TRBV28 and TRBJ1-4, the CDR3 gives the full variable domain: DVKVTQSSRYLVKRTGEKVFLECVQDMDHENMFWYRQDPGLGLRLIYFSYDVKMKEKGDIPEGYSVSREKKERFSLILESASTNQTSMYLCASTQGGVGEKLFFGSGTQLSVL.

This sequence joins TRBV30 and TRBJ1-1; D is unclear. The CDR3 sequence is 12 residues long. The germline V and J ends were trimmed by 3 bases and 5 bases, with 10 bases remaining between them. Per the germline V gene, CDR1 is GTSNPN and CDR2 is SVGIG (reference sequence). CDR3 amino acids: CAWRGVDTEAFF. The CDR3 coding sequence is TGTGCCTGGAGGGGCGTGGATACTGAAGCTTTCTTT.

This clone was seen a handful of times. The chain has TRBV11-3 and TRBJ1-1; tentatively, D is TRBD1 (6 bases). There are 16 residues in the CDR3. V was clipped by 4 bases and J by 0 bases, with 15 bases between them. Germline V gene lookup returns CDR1 SGHNT and CDR2 YENEEA. The CDR3 loop is CASSSYTGTLNTEAFF. The CDR3, as DNA: TGTGCCAGCAGCTCGTACACCGGGACATTGAACACTGAAGCTTTCTTT.

This clone occurred a few times. V usage is TRBV7-7 and J usage is TRBJ2-6; 12 positions match TRBD1. The J segment lost 1 base and the V segment lost 6 bases, leaving 4 bases of the junction unmatched. Germline-derived CDR1 and CDR2 are SSHAT and FNYEAQ (reference sequence). This CDR3 has 17 residues. The CDR3 DNA reads as TGTGCCAGCAGGCGGGGACAGGGGGCGTCTGGGGCCAACGTCCTGACTTTC. Amino acid sequence: CASRRGQGASGANVLTF.

The chain carries TRBV19 and TRBJ2-1, with D perhaps TRBD2 (6 bases). From germline, CDR1 is LNHDA and CDR2 SQIVND (reference sequence). The CDR3 extends over 15 amino acids. The V end lost 5 bases, the J end lost 2 bases, and 13 bases lay between the germline ends. CDR3 loop: CASSGGREPYNEQFF. DNA for the CDR3: TGTGCCAGTAGTGGCGGGCGGGAACCCTACAATGAGCAGTTCTTC. The whole variable domain, remainder taken from reference TRBV19 and TRBJ2-1, is DGGITQSPKYLFRKEGQNVTLSCEQNLNHDAMYWYRQDPGQGLRLIYYSQIVNDFQKGDIAEGYSVSREKKESFPLTVTSAQKNPTAFYLCASSGGREPYNEQFFGPGTRLTVL.

V and J are TRBV6-8 and TRBJ1-4; a weak D match, TRBD1 (5 bases). The germline V gene encodes CDR1 MNHGY and CDR2 SAAAGT. The CDR3 loop spans 13 amino acids. V lost 5 bases, J lost 7 bases, and 11 bases lay in between. The CDR3: CASSVNGAEKLFF. CDR3 sequence (DNA): TGTGCCAGCAGTGTGAATGGGGCTGAAAAACTGTTTTTT.

This clone is judged medium-sized. The V call is TRBV6-8, the J call TRBJ2-7, with D possibly matching TRBD1 (7 bases). This CDR3 contains 13 residues. Germline V gene sequence: CDR1 MNHGY, CDR2 SAAAGT. V lost 6 bases and J lost 4, with 13 bases in between. Here the CDR3 reads CASRNQGGYEQYF. The CDR3 DNA reads TGTGCCAGCAGGAATCAGGGGGGATACGAGCAGTACTTC.

A few counts support this clone. The rearrangement joins TRBV6-8 to TRBJ1-2, with D possibly matching TRBD1 (6 bases). The CDR3 spans 14 residues. The germline V gene encodes CDR1 MNHGY and CDR2 SAAAGT. Trimming removed 10 bases from V and 2 bases from J, with 17 bases in between. CDR3 amino acids: CAIKAAGENYGYTF. The CDR3 bases are TGTGCCATCAAGGCCGCAGGGGAGAACTATGGCTACACCTTC.

This chain connects TRBV25-1 to TRBJ2-1; D perhaps matches TRBD1 (5 bases). CDR3 length: 14 amino acids. The V and J ends lost 9 bases and 2 bases respectively, with 14 bases between them. CDR1 and CDR2 (germline): MGHDK, SYGVNS. CDR3 sequence: CASQGVNPYNEQFF. CDR3 in DNA: TGTGCCAGTCAAGGGGTTAACCCCTACAATGAGCAGTTCTTC.

The chain combines TRBV9 with TRBJ2-5, with D tentatively TRBD2 (6 bases). Germline values: CDR1 SGDLS, CDR2 YYNGEE. This CDR3 region has 15 residues. The V and J ends lost 0 bases and 5 bases respectively, with 14 bases between them. The CDR3 nucleotides read TGTGCCAGCAGCGTAGCGGGACTCAAGAGGGAGACCCAGTACTTC. Translated: CASSVAGLKRETQYF.

The table lists this clone with a few counts. CDR3 sequence reads: CAWSGTGGNEKLFF. CDR3 DNA: TGTGCCTGGAGTGGTACAGGGGGCAATGAAAAACTGTTTTTT. The rearrangement joins TRBV30 to TRBJ1-4; 9 bases align to TRBD1. The CDR3 covers 14 residues. CDR1 is GTSNPN and CDR2 is SVGIG in the germline V gene (reference sequence). Germline trimming cut 1 base from V and 5 bases from J; bases unmatched to any gene: 2. Supplemented by reference TRBV30 and TRBJ1-4, the full variable domain reads SQTIHQWPATLVQPVGSPLSLECTVEGTSNPNLYWYRQAAGRGLQLLFYSVGIGQISSEVPQNLSASRPQDRQFILSSKKLLLSDSGFYLCAWSGTGGNEKLFFGSGTQLSVL.

This clone was counted between two and nine times. The chain links TRBV9 to TRBJ1-1, with 8 bases lining up with TRBD1. Germline CDR1 reads SGDLS; CDR2 reads YYNGEE. V shed 2 bases, J shed 6 bases, and the junction held 6 bases outside the gene matches. The CDR3 extends over 14 amino acids. CDR3 amino acids: CASSVTGVHSEAFF. The CDR3 DNA follows: TGTGCCAGCAGCGTGACAGGGGTTCACTCTGAAGCTTTCTTT.